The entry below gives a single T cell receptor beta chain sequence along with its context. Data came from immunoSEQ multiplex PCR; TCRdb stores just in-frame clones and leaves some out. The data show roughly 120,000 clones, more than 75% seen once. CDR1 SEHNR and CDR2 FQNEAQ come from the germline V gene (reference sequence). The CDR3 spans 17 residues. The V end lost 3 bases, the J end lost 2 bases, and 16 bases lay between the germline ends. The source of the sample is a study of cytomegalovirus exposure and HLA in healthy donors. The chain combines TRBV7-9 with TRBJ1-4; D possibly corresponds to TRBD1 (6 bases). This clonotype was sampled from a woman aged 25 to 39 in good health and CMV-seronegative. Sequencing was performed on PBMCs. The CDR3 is CASSFSQGFTTNEKLFF. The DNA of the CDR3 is TGTGCCAGCAGCTTCTCGCAGGGGTTTACCACTAATGAAAAACTGTTTTTT. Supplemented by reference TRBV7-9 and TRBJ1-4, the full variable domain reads DTGVSQNPRHKITKRGQNVTFRCDPISEHNRLYWYRQTLGQGPEFLTYFQNEAQLEKSRLLSDRFSAERPKGSFSTLEIQRTEQGDSAMYLCASSFSQGFTTNEKLFFGSGTQLSVL.